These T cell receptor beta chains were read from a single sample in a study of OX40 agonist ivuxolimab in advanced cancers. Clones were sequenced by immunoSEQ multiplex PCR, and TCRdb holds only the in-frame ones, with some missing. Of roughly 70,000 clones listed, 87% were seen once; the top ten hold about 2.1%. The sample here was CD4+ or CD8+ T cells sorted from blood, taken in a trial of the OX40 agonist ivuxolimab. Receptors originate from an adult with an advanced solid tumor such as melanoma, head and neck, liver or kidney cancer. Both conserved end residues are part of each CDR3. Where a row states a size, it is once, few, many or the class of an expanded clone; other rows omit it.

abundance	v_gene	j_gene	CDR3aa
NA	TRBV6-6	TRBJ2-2	CASSFIDDTGELFF
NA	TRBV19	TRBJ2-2	CASSIPTSGRNTGELFF
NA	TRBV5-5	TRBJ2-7	CASSYSSYEQYF
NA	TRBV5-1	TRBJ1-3	CASSLPLQGSSGNTIYF
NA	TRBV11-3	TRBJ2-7	CASSFQGSTYEQYF
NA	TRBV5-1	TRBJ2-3	CASSLFEGSTDTQYF
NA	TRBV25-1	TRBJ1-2	CASSLLQASIPYGYTF
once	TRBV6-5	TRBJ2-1	CASSYSNEQFF
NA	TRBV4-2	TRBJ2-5	CASSLRTGLTQYF
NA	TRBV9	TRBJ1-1	CASSRGRITEAFF
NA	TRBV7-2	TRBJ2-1	CASSLQTQRSNEQFF
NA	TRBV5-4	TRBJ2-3	CASSRGRDTQYF
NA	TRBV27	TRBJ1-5	CASTDRDREPIPSNQPQHF
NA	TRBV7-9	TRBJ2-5	CASSRPGGLSVNQYF
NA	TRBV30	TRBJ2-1	CAWTVRLAGYNEQFF
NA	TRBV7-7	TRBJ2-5	CASSLVYRETQYF
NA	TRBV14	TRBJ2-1	CASSQVRDRASNEQFF
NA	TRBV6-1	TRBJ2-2	CASNPGQGFSGELFF
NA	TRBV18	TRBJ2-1	CASSPLGGYNEQFF
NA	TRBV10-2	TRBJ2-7	CASSVSGQAAYEQYF
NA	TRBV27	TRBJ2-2	CASSFIRVSFGGELFF
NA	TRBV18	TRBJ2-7	CASSPTGASYEQYF
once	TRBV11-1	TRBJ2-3	CASSLGTSGGTDTQYF
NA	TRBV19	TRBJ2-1	CASSILSTGPHNEQFF
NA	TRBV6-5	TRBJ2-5	CASSYNRGRGTQYF
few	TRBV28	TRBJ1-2	CASNLPNRIF
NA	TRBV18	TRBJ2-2	CASSRQPGINTGELFF
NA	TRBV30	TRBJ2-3	CAWSGTIAGHTQYF
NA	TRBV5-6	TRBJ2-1	CASSRRWAGNEQFF
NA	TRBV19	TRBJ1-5	CASSPGSSNQPQHF
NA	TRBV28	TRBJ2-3	CASSFLRGASTDTQYF
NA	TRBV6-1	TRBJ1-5	CASRDPTGLNQPQHF
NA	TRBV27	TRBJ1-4	CASGGTGRGEKLFF
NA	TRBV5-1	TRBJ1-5	CASSPGQGAYSNQPQHF
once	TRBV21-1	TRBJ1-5	CASSKDLEAVQPQHF
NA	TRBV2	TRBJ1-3	CASSAGSGNTIYF
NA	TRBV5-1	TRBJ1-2	CASSLDTSGGRNGYTF
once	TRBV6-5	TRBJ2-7	CASSYSVVPAGEQYF
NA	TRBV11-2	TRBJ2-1	CASRPPRSRLAGAVNEQFF
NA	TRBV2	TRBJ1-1	CASSGGLERTEAFF
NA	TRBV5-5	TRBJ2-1	CASSWSGHNNEQFF
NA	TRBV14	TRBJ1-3	CASSQDHVVRNTIYF
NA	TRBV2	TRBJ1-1	CASSEALRVTEAFF
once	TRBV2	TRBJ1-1	CASCLGGANTEAFF
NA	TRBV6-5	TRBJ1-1	CASSQTGALNTEAFF